These T cell receptor beta chains were read from a single sample in a study of control samples from healthy donors and cancer patients. TCRdb's table, derived via immunoSEQ multiplex PCR, lists solely in-frame clones and lacks some. The sample records some 150,000 clones, roughly 94% being singletons. What was sequenced was PBMCs. The receptors were gathered from a man aged 55 to 70 with colorectal cancer. Each CDR3 is given with its conserved first and last residue. D genes are given only for firm matches. The size entry is marked missing in some rows and otherwise reads once, few, many or a size class.

cdr3_aa: CASKAGGRDEQYF
cdr3_nt: TGTGCCAGCAAGGCGGGGGGGCGCGACGAGCAGTACTTC
j_call: TRBJ2-7
d_call: TRBD2
clone_size: NA
v_call: TRBV6-6

cdr3_aa: CARSLGQGGTEPQHF
cdr3_nt: TGTGCCAGAAGCTTGGGACAGGGGGGAACAGAGCCCCAGCATTTT
j_call: TRBJ1-5
d_call: TRBD1
clone_size: once
v_call: TRBV5-3

cdr3_aa: CSVEAPGTAYGYTF
cdr3_nt: TGCAGCGTTGAAGCCCCGGGGACAGCGTATGGCTACACCTTC
j_call: TRBJ1-2
d_call: TRBD1
clone_size: NA
v_call: TRBV29-1

cdr3_aa: CASSGLGGPDTQYF
cdr3_nt: TGTGCCAGCAGTGGGTTAGGGGGGCCAGATACGCAGTATTTT
j_call: TRBJ2-3
d_call: NA
clone_size: NA
v_call: TRBV25-1

cdr3_aa: CASSLYSGTSVLTGEYF
cdr3_nt: TGTGCCAGCAGCTTATACTCCGGGACTAGCGTGTTAACGGGGGAGTATTTT
j_call: TRBJ2-3
d_call: TRBD2
clone_size: NA
v_call: TRBV7-9

cdr3_aa: CASSYLRTGGTQETQYF
cdr3_nt: TGTGCCAGCAGTTACCTTAGGACAGGGGGAACCCAAGAGACCCAGTACTTC
j_call: TRBJ2-5
d_call: TRBD1
clone_size: NA
v_call: TRBV6-2/TRBV6-3

cdr3_aa: CASRGRGVYEQYF
cdr3_nt: TGTGCCAGCAGGGGCAGGGGGGTTTACGAGCAGTACTTC
j_call: TRBJ2-7
d_call: NA
clone_size: NA
v_call: TRBV28

cdr3_aa: CASSPRPRGRGATNEKLFF
cdr3_nt: TGCGCCAGCAGCCCTCGACCTAGGGGGAGGGGGGCAACTAATGAAAAACTGTTTTTT
j_call: TRBJ1-4
d_call: NA
clone_size: NA
v_call: TRBV4-1

cdr3_aa: CASKPGEGNQPQHF
cdr3_nt: TGCGCCAGCAAACCGGGAGAAGGTAATCAGCCCCAGCATTTT
j_call: TRBJ1-5
d_call: NA
clone_size: NA
v_call: TRBV5-1

cdr3_aa: CASSLPSGQGAGANVLTF
cdr3_nt: TGTGCCAGCAGCTTACCCTCGGGACAGGGGGCTGGGGCCAACGTCCTGACTTTC
j_call: TRBJ2-6
d_call: TRBD1
clone_size: NA
v_call: TRBV7-9

cdr3_aa: CATSGDTRTNEQFF
cdr3_nt: TGTGCCACCAGTGGTGACACCCGGACCAATGAGCAGTTCTTC
j_call: TRBJ2-1
d_call: NA
clone_size: NA
v_call: TRBV24-1

cdr3_aa: CASSLPQGDYRYEQYF
cdr3_nt: TGTGCCAGCAGTTTACCACAGGGGGACTATCGCTACGAGCAGTACTTC
j_call: TRBJ2-7
d_call: NA
clone_size: once
v_call: TRBV6-2/TRBV6-3

cdr3_aa: CASSLTGKGPYEQYF
cdr3_nt: TGTGCCAGCAGCTTAACAGGGAAGGGGCCGTACGAGCAGTACTTC
j_call: TRBJ2-7
d_call: NA
clone_size: NA
v_call: TRBV7-2

cdr3_aa: CAWSTGTGGVGPQHF
cdr3_nt: TGTGCCTGGAGTACTGGGACAGGGGGCGTGGGGCCCCAGCATTTT
j_call: TRBJ1-5
d_call: TRBD1
clone_size: NA
v_call: TRBV30

cdr3_aa: CATTGAGEKLFF
cdr3_nt: TGCGCCACCACAGGGGCGGGTGAAAAACTGTTTTTT
j_call: TRBJ1-4
d_call: TRBD1
clone_size: once
v_call: TRBV6-1

cdr3_aa: CASSLQGAYTEAFF
cdr3_nt: TGCGCCAGCAGTTTACAGGGGGCGTACACTGAAGCTTTCTTT
j_call: TRBJ1-1
d_call: TRBD1
clone_size: NA
v_call: TRBV4-3

cdr3_aa: CASSFTGGGTEAFF
cdr3_nt: TGTGCCAGCAGCTTCACAGGCGGAGGCACTGAAGCTTTCTTT
j_call: TRBJ1-1
d_call: NA
clone_size: NA
v_call: TRBV7-2

cdr3_aa: CASSFRGQPTGELFF
cdr3_nt: TGTGCCAGCAGTTTCCGGGGACAGCCGACCGGGGAGCTGTTTTTT
j_call: TRBJ2-2
d_call: TRBD1
clone_size: NA
v_call: TRBV27

cdr3_aa: CASSNMRDGYTF
cdr3_nt: TGTGCCAGTAGTAATATGAGGGACGGCTACACCTTC
j_call: TRBJ1-2
d_call: NA
clone_size: NA
v_call: TRBV19

cdr3_aa: CASSLPQNTEAFF
cdr3_nt: TGTGCCAGCAGCTTACCCCAGAACACTGAAGCTTTCTTT
j_call: TRBJ1-1
d_call: NA
clone_size: NA
v_call: TRBV7-9

cdr3_aa: CASSERHPSSYNSPLHF
cdr3_nt: TGTGCCAGCAGTGAACGGCATCCGAGCTCCTATAATTCACCCCTCCACTTT
j_call: TRBJ1-6
d_call: NA
clone_size: once
v_call: TRBV2

cdr3_aa: CASSARVTSTDTQYF
cdr3_nt: TGTGCCAGCAGCGCCCGGGTAACTAGCACAGATACGCAGTATTTT
j_call: TRBJ2-3
d_call: NA
clone_size: NA
v_call: TRBV14

cdr3_aa: CAISESGRYREYTF
cdr3_nt: TGTGCCATCAGTGAGTCAGGCAGGTACCGGGAGTACACCTTC
j_call: TRBJ1-2
d_call: NA
clone_size: once
v_call: TRBV10-3

cdr3_aa: CSAYEGGRNGYTF
cdr3_nt: TGCAGCGCCTACGAAGGGGGGCGGAATGGCTACACCTTC
j_call: TRBJ1-2
d_call: NA
clone_size: NA
v_call: TRBV29-1

cdr3_aa: CASSLGQNTGELFF
cdr3_nt: TGTGCCAGCAGCTTGGGACAGAACACCGGGGAGCTGTTTTTT
j_call: TRBJ2-2
d_call: NA
clone_size: NA
v_call: TRBV7-9

cdr3_aa: CASSTGYEQYF
cdr3_nt: TGTGCCAGCAGTACAGGCTACGAGCAGTACTTC
j_call: TRBJ2-7
d_call: NA
clone_size: once
v_call: TRBV6-1